The text below deals with one T cell receptor beta chain. Repertoires were generated with immunoSEQ multiplex PCR, while TCRdb's copy carries only in-frame clones and drops some. The sample shows fewer than 70,000 clones, approximately 91% of them seen only once. This CDR3 has 15 amino acids. CDR1 is ENHRY and CDR2 is SYGVKD in the germline V gene. Trimming pared 8 bases from V and 0 bases from J, leaving 14 bases between. This sample is part of a study of T cell changes during pregnancy in multiple sclerosis. This clonotype was sampled from a female donor with multiple sclerosis, enrolled in a pregnancy study. The specimen comprised peripheral blood, sampled in the third trimester of pregnancy. This chain links TRBV10-3 with TRBJ2-1; D uncertain. The CDR3 region has the DNA TGTGCCATCCGGCCCGCGGTAAGCTCCTACAATGAGCAGTTCTTC. Its translation: CAIRPAVSSYNEQFF.